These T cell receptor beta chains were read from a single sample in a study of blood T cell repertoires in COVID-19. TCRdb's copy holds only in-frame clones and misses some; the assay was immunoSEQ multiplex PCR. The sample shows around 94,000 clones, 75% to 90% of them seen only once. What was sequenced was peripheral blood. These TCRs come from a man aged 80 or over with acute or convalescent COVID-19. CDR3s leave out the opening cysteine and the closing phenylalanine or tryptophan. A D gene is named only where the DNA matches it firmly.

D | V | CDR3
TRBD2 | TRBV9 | ASSVAGLAGVNEQF
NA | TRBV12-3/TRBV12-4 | ASSFGGKAEQF
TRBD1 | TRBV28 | ASSLGPRTGNYGYT
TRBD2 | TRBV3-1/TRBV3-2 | ASSQRAGAGELF
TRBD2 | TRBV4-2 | ASSRYLAGLTDTQY
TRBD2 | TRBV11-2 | ASSPGTSGRAGETQY
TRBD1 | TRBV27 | ASSLKRQGANSPLH
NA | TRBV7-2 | ASSLRLQGSADTQY
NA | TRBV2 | ASRATVSETQY
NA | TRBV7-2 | ASSLGESMPLH
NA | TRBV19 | ASSYRERYEQY
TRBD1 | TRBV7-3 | ASSWDRNTEAF
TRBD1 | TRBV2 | ASSGDRGRGYT
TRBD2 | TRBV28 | ASSPPTSGGQETQY
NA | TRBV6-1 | ASSDNLRGTGRNYGYT
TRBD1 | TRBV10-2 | ASSRTGGGEQY
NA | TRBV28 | ASSKQATNEKLF
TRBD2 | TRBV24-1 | ATSDSSGAGVGDTQY
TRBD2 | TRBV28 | ASSPAPSGRGTQY
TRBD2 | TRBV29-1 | SLSRGLAGATEQF
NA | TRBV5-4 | ASSLADLSYEQY
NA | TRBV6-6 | ASRVRNYGYT
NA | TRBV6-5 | ASSSFRGLGAF
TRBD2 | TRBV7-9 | ASSLVLAGGSTDTQY
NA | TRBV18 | ASSPGGEQF
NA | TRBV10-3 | ATSRLAASNQPQH
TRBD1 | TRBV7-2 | ASSQRQGAGTGELF
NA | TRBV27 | ASSYRDSPLH
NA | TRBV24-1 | ATSATAGPQPYEQY
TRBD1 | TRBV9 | ASSAGTGKETQY
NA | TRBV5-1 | ASSLAISAREQY
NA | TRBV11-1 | ASTSADLAHEQY
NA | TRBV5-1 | ASSLRGTNEKLF
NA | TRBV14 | ASSLQGHTQY
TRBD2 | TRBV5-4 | ASSEGTSPIQY
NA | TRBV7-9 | ASSLPAGTEAF
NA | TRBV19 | ASSAFSGQFYEQY
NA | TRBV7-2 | ASSLSMAFPRPEQE
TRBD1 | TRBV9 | ASSALETQGAGANVLT
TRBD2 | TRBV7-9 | ASSQPRTSGIENEQF
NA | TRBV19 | ASSIGSLKGGYGYT
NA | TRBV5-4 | ASSLQGSNQPQH
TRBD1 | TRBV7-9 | ASSLAGGISPLH
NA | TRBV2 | ASSSPSGIPGANVLT
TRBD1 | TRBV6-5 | ASSLDRKGQPQH
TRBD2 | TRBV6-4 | ASSVPGTDGLAAGTGELF
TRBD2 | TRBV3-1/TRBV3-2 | ASSQETGGINEQF
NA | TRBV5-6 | ASSSDRTNTEAF
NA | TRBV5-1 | ASWTAGQQETQY
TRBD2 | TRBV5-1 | ASSLAGVAGNEQF
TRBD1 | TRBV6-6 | ASGTGNYGYT
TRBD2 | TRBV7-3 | ASSSSGVGTGELF
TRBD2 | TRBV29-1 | SVEGGGNTYNEQF
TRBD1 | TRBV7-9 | ASSSTFRGRPTYNEQF
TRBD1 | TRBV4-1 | ASSQDQGARSNQPQH